These 4 T cell receptor beta chains originate from one sample sequenced in a study of blood T cell repertoires in COVID-19. Sequencing was performed with immunoSEQ multiplex PCR; in TCRdb, only in-frame clones are kept and a portion is missing. The repertoire holds around 300,000 clones, around four fifths seen once, with more than 8% in the top ten. The sequencing sample was made of peripheral blood. The receptors originated from a woman between 45 and 60 years old who had recovered from COVID-19.

This clone was seen more than once but under ten times. J is TRBJ2-7 and V is TRBV24-1; 7 bases line up with TRBD2. Trimming removed 9 bases from V and 0 bases from J; junction bases left unmatched: 7. The CDR3 runs to 14 residues. Germline CDR1 reads KGHDR; CDR2 reads SFDVKD. The CDR3 sequence: CATSSGISSYEQYF. The CDR3 bases are TGTGCCACCTCTAGCGGTATAAGCTCCTACGAGCAGTACTTC.

The chain carries TRBV7-2 and TRBJ1-5, with 7 nucleotides matching TRBD1. The CDR3 runs 16 residues. Looked up from germline, CDR1 is SGHTA and CDR2 is FQGNSA. Trimming at V came to 2 bases and at J to 0 bases, leaving 4 bases not matched to a gene. The CDR3 reads CASSLRQGGSNQPQHF. Here the CDR3 DNA reads TGTGCCAGCAGCTTACGCCAGGGGGGTAGCAATCAGCCCCAGCATTTT. Full variable domain (rest looked up from reference TRBV7-2 and TRBJ1-5): GAGVSQSPSNKVTEKGKDVELRCDPISGHTALYWYRQSLGQGLEFLIYFQGNSAPDKSGLPSDRFSAERTGGSVSTLTIQRTQQEDSAVYLCASSLRQGGSNQPQHFGDGTRLSIL.

V gene TRBV28 combines with J gene TRBJ2-7; 10 bases line up with TRBD1. The CDR3 is 16 residues long. CDR1 is MDHEN and CDR2 is SYDVKM in the germline V gene. V gave up 3 bases and J gave up 3 bases; unmatched junction bases: 8. The CDR3 region has the DNA TGTGCCAGCAGTTTCTCGGGACAGGGGTCCCTCTACGAGCAGTACTTC. It is translated as CASSFSGQGSLYEQYF. The full variable domain, in which reference TRBV28 and TRBJ2-7 provide the parts outside the CDR3, is DVKVTQSSRYLVKRTGEKVFLECVQDMDHENMFWYRQDPGLGLRLIYFSYDVKMKEKGDIPEGYSVSREKKERFSLILESASTNQTSMYLCASSFSGQGSLYEQYFGPGTRLTVT.

The rearrangement links TRBV15 to TRBJ2-1; D not certain. The CDR3 contains 17 residues. Trimming removed 1 base from V and 3 bases from J, with 16 bases in between. Looked up from germline, CDR1 is LNHNV and CDR2 is YYDKDF (reference sequence). The CDR3: CATSRGGQPSIYNEQFF. In nucleotides, the CDR3 is TGTGCCACCAGCAGAGGAGGTCAGCCCAGCATCTACAATGAGCAGTTCTTC.